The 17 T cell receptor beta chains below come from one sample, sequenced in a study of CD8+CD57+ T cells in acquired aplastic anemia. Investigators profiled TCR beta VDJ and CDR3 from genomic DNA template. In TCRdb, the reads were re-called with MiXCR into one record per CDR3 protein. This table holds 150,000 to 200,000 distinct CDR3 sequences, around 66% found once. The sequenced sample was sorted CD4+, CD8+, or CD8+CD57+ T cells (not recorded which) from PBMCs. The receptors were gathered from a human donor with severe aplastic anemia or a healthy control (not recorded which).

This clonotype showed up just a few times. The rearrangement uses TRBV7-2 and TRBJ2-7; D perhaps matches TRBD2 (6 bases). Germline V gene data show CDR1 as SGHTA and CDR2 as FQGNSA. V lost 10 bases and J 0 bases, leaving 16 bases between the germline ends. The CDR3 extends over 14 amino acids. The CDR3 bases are TGTGCCACTCCTACCGCGGACTACTCCTACGAGCAGTACTTC. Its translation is CATPTADYSYEQYF.

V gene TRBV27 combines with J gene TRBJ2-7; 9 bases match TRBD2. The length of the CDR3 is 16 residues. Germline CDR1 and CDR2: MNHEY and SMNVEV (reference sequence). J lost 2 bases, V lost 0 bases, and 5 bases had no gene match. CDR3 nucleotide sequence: TGTGCCAGCAGTTTATCCCGACTAGCGGTCCCCTACGAGCAGTACTTC. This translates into CASSLSRLAVPYEQYF.

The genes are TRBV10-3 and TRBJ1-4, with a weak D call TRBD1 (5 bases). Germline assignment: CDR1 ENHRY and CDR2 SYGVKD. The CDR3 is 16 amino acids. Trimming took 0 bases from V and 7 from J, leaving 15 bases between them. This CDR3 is CAISESGAGLGEKLFF. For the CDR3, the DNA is TGTGCCATCAGTGAGTCTGGGGCCGGGCTTGGTGAAAAACTGTTTTTT.

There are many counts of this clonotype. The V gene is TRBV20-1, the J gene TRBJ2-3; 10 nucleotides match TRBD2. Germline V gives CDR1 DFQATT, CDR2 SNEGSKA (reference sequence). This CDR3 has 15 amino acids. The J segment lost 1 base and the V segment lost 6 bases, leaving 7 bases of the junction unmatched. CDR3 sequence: CSAPVLAGGTDTQYF. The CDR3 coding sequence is TGCAGTGCCCCAGTTCTAGCGGGGGGCACAGATACGCAGTATTTT.

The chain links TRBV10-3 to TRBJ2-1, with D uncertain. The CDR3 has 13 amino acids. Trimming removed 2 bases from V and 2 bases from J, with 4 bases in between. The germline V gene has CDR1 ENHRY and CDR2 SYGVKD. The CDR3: CAISEAAYNEQFF. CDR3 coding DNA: TGTGCCATCAGTGAGGCGGCCTACAATGAGCAGTTCTTC.

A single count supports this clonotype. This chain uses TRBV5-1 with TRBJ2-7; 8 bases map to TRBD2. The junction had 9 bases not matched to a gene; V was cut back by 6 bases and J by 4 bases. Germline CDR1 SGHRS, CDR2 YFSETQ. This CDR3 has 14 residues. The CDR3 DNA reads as TGCGCCAGCAAGGAGGCTAGCGGGTGGTACGAGCAGTACTTC. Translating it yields CASKEASGWYEQYF.

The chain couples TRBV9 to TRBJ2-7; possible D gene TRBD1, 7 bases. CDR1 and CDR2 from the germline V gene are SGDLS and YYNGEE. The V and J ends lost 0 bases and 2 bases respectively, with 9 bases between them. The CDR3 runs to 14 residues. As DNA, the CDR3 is TGTGCCAGCAGCGTAGCAGGGGGGCCCTACGAGCAGTACTTC. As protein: CASSVAGGPYEQYF.

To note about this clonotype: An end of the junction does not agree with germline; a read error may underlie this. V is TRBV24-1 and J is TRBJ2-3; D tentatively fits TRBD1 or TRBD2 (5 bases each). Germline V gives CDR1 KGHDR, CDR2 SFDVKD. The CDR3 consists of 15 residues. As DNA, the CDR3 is TGTGCCAGCAGTTCCCGGGACCTGCTCACAGATACGCAGTATTTT. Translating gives CASSSRDLLTDTQYF.

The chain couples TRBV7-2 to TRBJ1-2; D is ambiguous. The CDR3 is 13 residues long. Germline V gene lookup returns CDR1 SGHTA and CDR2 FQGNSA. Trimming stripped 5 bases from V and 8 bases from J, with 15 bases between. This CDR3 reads CASSISGILGYTF. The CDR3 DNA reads TGTGCCAGCAGCATCAGCGGCATTTTGGGCTACACCTTC. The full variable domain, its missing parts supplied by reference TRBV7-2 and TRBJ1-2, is GAGVSQSPSNKVTEKGKDVELRCDPISGHTALYWYRQSLGQGLEFLIYFQGNSAPDKSGLPSDRFSAERTGGSVSTLTIQRTQQEDSAVYLCASSISGILGYTFGSGTRLTVV.

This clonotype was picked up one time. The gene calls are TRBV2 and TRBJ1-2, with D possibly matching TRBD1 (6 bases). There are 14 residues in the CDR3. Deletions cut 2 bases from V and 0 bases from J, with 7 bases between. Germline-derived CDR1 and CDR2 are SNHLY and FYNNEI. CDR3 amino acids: CASSENRANYGYTF. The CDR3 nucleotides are TGTGCCAGCAGTGAAAACAGGGCTAACTATGGCTACACCTTC.

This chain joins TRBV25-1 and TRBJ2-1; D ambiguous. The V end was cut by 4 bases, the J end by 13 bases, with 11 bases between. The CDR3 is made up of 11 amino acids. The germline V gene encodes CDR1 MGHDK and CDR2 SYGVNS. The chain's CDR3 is CASSASAYQFF. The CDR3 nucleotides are TGTGCCAGCAGTGCGTCAGCGTATCAGTTCTTC.

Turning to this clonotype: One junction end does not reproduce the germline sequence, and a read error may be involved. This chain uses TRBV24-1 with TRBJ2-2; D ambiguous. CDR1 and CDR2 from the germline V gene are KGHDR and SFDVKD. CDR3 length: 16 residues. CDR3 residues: CATSETLTRNSGELFF. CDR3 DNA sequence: TGTGCCACCAGTGAGACACTGACACGGAACTCCGGGGAGCTGTTTTTT.

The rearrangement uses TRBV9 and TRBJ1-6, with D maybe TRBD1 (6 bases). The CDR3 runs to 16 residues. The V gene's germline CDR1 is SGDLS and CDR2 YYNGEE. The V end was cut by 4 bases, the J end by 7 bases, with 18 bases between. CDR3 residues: CASSPFGGGGNSPLHF. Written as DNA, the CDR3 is TGTGCCAGCAGCCCCTTCGGAGGGGGAGGAAATTCACCCCTCCACTTT.

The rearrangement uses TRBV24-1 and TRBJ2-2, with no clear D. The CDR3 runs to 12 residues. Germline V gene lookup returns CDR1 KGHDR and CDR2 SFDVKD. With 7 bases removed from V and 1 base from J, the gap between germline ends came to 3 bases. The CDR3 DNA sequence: TGTGCCACCAGAGGGAACACCGGGGAGCTGTTTTTT. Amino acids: CATRGNTGELFF.

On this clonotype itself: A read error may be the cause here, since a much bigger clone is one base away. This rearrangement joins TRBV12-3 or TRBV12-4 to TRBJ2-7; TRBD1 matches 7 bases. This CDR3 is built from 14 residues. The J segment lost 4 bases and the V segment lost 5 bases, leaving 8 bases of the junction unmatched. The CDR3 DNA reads TGTGCCAGCAGTGAAACTGTACAGGGGTACGAGCAGTACTTC. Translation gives CASSETVQGYEQYF.

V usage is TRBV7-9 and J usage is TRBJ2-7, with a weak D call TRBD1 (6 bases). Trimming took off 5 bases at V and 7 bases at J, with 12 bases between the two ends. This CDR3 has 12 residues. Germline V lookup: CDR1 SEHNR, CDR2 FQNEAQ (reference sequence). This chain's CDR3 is CASSVNQGEQYF. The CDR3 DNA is TGTGCCAGCAGCGTAAATCAGGGGGAGCAGTACTTC. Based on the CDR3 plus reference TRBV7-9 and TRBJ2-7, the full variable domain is DTGVSQNPRHKITKRGQNVTFRCDPISEHNRLYWYRQTLGQGPEFLTYFQNEAQLEKSRLLSDRFSAERPKGSFSTLEIQRTEQGDSAMYLCASSVNQGEQYFGPGTRLTVT.

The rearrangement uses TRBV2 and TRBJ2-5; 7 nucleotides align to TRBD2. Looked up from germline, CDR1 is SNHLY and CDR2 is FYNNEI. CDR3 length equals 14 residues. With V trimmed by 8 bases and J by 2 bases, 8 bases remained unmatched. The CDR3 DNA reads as TGTGCCAGCCTTGGGGGGGTTGGGCAAGAGACCCAGTACTTC. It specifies CASLGGVGQETQYF.